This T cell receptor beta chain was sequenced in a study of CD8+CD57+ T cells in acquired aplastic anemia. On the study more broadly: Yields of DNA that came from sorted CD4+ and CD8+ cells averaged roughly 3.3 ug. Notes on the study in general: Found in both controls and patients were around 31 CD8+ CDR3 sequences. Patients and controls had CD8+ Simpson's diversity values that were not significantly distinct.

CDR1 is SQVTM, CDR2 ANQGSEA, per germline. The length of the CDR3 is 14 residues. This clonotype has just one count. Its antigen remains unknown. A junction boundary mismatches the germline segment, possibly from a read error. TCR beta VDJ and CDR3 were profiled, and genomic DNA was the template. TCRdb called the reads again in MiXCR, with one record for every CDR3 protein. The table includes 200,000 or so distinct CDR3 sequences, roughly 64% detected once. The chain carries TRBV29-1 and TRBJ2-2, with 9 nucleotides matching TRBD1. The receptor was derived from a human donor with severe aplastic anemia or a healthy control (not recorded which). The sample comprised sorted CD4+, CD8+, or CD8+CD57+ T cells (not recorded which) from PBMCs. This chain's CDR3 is CSAEGQGPTVELFF. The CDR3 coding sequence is TGCAGCGCCGAGGGACAGGGACCCACCGTGGAGCTGTTTTTT.